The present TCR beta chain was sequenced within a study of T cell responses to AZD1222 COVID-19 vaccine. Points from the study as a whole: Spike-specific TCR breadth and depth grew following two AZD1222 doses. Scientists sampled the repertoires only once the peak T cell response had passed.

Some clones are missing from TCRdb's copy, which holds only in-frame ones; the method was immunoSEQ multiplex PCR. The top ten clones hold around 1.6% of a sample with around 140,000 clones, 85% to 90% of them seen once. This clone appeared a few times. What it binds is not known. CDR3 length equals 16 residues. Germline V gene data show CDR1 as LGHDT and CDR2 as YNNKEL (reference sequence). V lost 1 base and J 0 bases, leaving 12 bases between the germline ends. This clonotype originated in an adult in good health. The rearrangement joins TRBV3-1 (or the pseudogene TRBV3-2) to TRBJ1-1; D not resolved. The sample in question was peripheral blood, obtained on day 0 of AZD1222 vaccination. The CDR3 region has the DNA TGTGCCAGCAGCCAAGGTGCAGTTAGGATGAACACTGAAGCTTTCTTT. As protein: CASSQGAVRMNTEAFF.